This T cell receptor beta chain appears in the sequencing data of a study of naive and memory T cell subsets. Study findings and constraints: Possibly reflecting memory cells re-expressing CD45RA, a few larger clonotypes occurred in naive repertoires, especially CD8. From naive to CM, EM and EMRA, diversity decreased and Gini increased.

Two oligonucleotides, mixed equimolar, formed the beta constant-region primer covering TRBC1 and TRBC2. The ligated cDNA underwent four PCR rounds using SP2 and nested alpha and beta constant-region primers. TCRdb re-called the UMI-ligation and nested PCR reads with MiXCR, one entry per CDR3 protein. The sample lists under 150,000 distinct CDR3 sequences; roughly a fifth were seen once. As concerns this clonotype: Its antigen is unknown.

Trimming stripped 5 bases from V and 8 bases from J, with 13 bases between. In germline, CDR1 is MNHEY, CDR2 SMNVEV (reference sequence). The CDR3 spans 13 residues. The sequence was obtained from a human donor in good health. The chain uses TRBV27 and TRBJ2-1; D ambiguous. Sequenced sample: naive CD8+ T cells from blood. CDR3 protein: CASSRVIWDEQFF. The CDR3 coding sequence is TGTGCCAGCAGTCGAGTAATTTGGGATGAGCAGTTCTTC.